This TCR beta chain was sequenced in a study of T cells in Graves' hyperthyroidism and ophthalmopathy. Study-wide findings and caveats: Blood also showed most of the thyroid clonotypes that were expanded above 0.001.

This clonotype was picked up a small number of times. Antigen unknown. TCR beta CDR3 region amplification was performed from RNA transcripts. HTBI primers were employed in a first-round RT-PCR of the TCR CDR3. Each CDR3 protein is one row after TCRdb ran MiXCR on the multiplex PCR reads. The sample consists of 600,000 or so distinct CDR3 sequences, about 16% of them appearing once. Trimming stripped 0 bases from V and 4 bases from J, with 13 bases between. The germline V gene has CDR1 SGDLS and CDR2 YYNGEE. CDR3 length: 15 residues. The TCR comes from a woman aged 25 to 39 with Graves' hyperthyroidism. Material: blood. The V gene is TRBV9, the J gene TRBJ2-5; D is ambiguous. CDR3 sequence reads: CASSVGEGSSETQYF. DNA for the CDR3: TGTGCCAGCAGCGTAGGGGAAGGGTCTTCAGAGACCCAGTACTTC.